The 5 T cell receptor beta chains given below trace back to one sample, sequenced in a study of cytomegalovirus exposure and HLA in healthy donors. Both 60 Vbeta primers and 13 Jbeta primers went into the PCR. This table comes from immunoSEQ multiplex PCR, and its TCRdb copy is limited to in-frame clones, with some not included. The table has around 120,000 clones, around 74% seen once. The source material was PBMCs. Receptors were obtained from a young woman in good health and CMV-seronegative.

The V call is TRBV2, the J call TRBJ1-2; no firm D call. Per germline, CDR1 SNHLY and CDR2 FYNNEI. The V and J ends lost 2 bases and 8 bases respectively, with 9 bases between them. CDR3 length: 12 residues. This CDR3 reads CASSEQDSGYTF. The CDR3 nucleotides read TGTGCCAGCAGTGAACAGGACTCGGGCTACACCTTC.

This chain connects TRBV5-4 to TRBJ2-2; D gene unclear. This CDR3 is built from 16 residues. Per the germline V gene, CDR1 is SGHNT and CDR2 is YYREEE (reference sequence). Trimming took 1 base from V and 0 from J, leaving 10 bases between them. CDR3 DNA sequence: TGTGCCAGCAGCTTGTGGTGGCAGGCGAACACCGGGGAGCTGTTTTTT. It is translated as CASSLWWQANTGELFF.

J is TRBJ1-5 and V is TRBV5-1; no clear D gene. This CDR3 is 14 amino acids long. Trimming left V 0 bases short and J 5 bases short, with 9 bases between. The germline gives CDR1 SGHRS, CDR2 YFSETQ. The CDR3 loop reads CASSLGPFDQPQHF. DNA for the CDR3: TGCGCCAGCAGCTTGGGGCCGTTCGATCAGCCCCAGCATTTT.

The rearrangement joins TRBV5-6 to TRBJ2-3; maybe TRBD2 (5 bases). The V gene lost 3 bases and the J gene lost 5 bases, with 16 bases spanning the gap. This CDR3 is 15 amino acids long. The germline CDR1 and CDR2 sequences are SGHDT and YYEEEE. DNA of the CDR3: TGTGCCAGCAGCTCCCGAGGATTAGCGAGAGATACGCAGTATTTT. Its translation is CASSSRGLARDTQYF.

The J gene is TRBJ1-6, the V gene TRBV28; possible D gene TRBD1, 5 bases. Per germline, CDR1 MDHEN and CDR2 SYDVKM. V was clipped by 5 bases and J by 0 bases, with 14 bases between them. CDR3 length: 17 residues. The CDR3 DNA follows: TGTGCCAGCAGTACCGGGGGGATAAGCTCCTATAATTCACCCCTCCACTTT. Amino acids: CASSTGGISSYNSPLHF.